The 19 T cell receptor beta chains reported below all come from one sample, sequenced in a study of cytomegalovirus exposure and HLA in healthy donors. The study ran its PCR with 60 Vbeta and 13 Jbeta primers. Assay used: immunoSEQ multiplex PCR; TCRdb lists only in-frame clones, some missing. The sample comprises roughly 120,000 clones, about 84% of which are singletons, and roughly 3.5% rests with the top ten. Specimen: PBMCs. Receptor source: a man aged 35-49 years in good health and CMV-seronegative.

CDR3: CASSVTSSFTDTQYF. CDR3 nucleotide sequence: TGTGCCAGCAGCGTGACTAGCAGTTTCACAGATACGCAGTATTTT. The chain recombines TRBV9 with TRBJ2-3; 7 bases are shared with TRBD2. Germline CDR1 reads SGDLS; CDR2 reads YYNGEE. The junction had 5 bases not matched to a gene; V was cut back by 2 bases and J by 2 bases. The CDR3 length is 15 residues.

The rearrangement joins TRBV19 to TRBJ2-5; 7 bases fit TRBD1. This CDR3 has 15 residues. The ends lost 7 bases at V and 2 bases at J; junction bases unmatched: 10. Germline CDR1 reads LNHDA; CDR2 reads SQIVND (reference sequence). CDR3 sequence: CASNIPGQRQETQYF. The CDR3, as DNA: TGTGCCAGTAACATACCGGGACAGCGACAAGAGACCCAGTACTTC.

The V gene is TRBV28, the J gene TRBJ1-2; D possibly corresponds to TRBD1 (5 bases). The germline V gene has CDR1 MDHEN and CDR2 SYDVKM. V was shortened by 4 bases and J by 0 bases, with 6 bases between the two germline ends. CDR3 length equals 13 residues. The CDR3 region has the DNA TGTGCCAGCAGTTCCAGGGCTAACTATGGCTACACCTTC. Protein: CASSSRANYGYTF.

The J gene is TRBJ1-2, the V gene TRBV4-2, with TRBD1 matching over 7 bases. Germline CDR1 reads LGHNA; CDR2 reads YNFKEQ. The V segment lost 5 bases and the J segment 0 bases; nucleotides outside the gene matches: 6. This CDR3 has 15 residues. CDR3 sequence (DNA): TGTGCCAGCAGCATAACGGGACAGTCTAACTATGGCTACACCTTC. Protein: CASSITGQSNYGYTF.

The chain carries TRBV5-4 and TRBJ1-1; D remains unclear. This CDR3 has 12 amino acids. The V gene's germline CDR1 is SGHNT and CDR2 YYREEE (reference sequence). V dropped 4 bases and J dropped 4 bases, with 8 bases sitting between them. CDR3 sequence reads: CASSQTGTEAFF. The CDR3 nucleotides are TGTGCCAGCAGCCAAACTGGCACTGAAGCTTTCTTT.

The chain joins TRBV5-4 to TRBJ1-2, with D tentatively TRBD1 (5 bases). Deletions cut 4 bases from V and 1 base from J, with 8 bases between. CDR1 and CDR2 (germline): SGHNT, YYREEE (reference sequence). This CDR3 comprises 13 residues. CDR3 DNA sequence: TGTGCCAGCAGCCCGGGGGTTAACTATGGCTACACCTTC. Translated: CASSPGVNYGYTF.

The chain uses TRBV5-1 and TRBJ2-5; 8 bases map to TRBD2. V trimming: 3 bases; J trimming: 0 bases; junction bases outside the gene matches: 7. Per the germline V gene, CDR1 is SGHRS and CDR2 is YFSETQ. The CDR3 is 16 residues long. The CDR3 nucleotides read TGCGCCAGCAGCTCCGGGACTAGGTTGTACCAAGAGACCCAGTACTTC. Its protein is CASSSGTRLYQETQYF.

The chain joins TRBV5-4 to TRBJ2-6, with D perhaps matching TRBD1 (5 bases). Trimming took 6 bases from V and 0 from J, leaving 10 bases between them. The CDR3 loop spans 15 amino acids. Germline lookup yields CDR1 SGHNT and CDR2 YYREEE (reference sequence). The CDR3 DNA reads TGTGCCAGCACCCGACAGACCTCTGGGGCCAACGTCCTGACTTTC. Amino acid sequence: CASTRQTSGANVLTF.

V is TRBV19 and J is TRBJ2-7; 7 nucleotides line up with TRBD1. V trimming: 2 bases; J trimming: 6 bases; junction bases outside the gene matches: 16. CDR1 is LNHDA and CDR2 is SQIVND in the germline V gene (reference sequence). This CDR3 is built from 17 residues. CDR3 amino acids: CASSIKLSRQGKLEQYF. The CDR3, as DNA: TGTGCCAGTAGTATAAAGCTCAGTCGACAGGGAAAACTCGAGCAGTACTTC.

The chain couples TRBV5-4 to TRBJ1-1; 7 nucleotides line up with TRBD1. Germline loops: CDR1 SGHNT, CDR2 YYREEE (reference sequence). V shed 6 bases, J shed 1 base, and the junction held 6 bases outside the gene matches. This CDR3 has 14 residues. CDR3 protein: CASKGAGRNTEAFF. In nucleotides, the CDR3 is TGTGCCAGCAAGGGGGCAGGGCGGAACACTGAAGCTTTCTTT.

This chain connects TRBV7-2 to TRBJ2-7; TRBD2 is a possible D gene (7 bases). Trimming took off 0 bases at V and 4 bases at J, with 10 bases between the two ends. The length of the CDR3 is 14 residues. Per the germline V gene, CDR1 is SGHTA and CDR2 is FQGNSA. The chain's CDR3 is CASSLARGAYEQYF. CDR3 in DNA: TGTGCCAGCAGCTTAGCCCGGGGGGCTTACGAGCAGTACTTC. The variable domain in full, with the rest retrieved from reference TRBV7-2 and TRBJ2-7, is GAGVSQSPSNKVTEKGKDVELRCDPISGHTALYWYRQSLGQGLEFLIYFQGNSAPDKSGLPSDRFSAERTGGSVSTLTIQRTQQEDSAVYLCASSLARGAYEQYFGPGTRLTVT.

This clone was counted only a few times. This rearrangement joins TRBV6-5 to TRBJ2-2, with 7 bases aligning to TRBD1. CDR1 is MNHEY, CDR2 SVGAGI, per germline. Trimming at V came to 5 bases and at J to 6 bases, leaving 6 bases not matched to a gene. The CDR3 has 14 amino acids. The CDR3 nucleotides read TGTGCCAGCAGTCGATCTACAGGGGCCGGGGAGCTGTTTTTT. This encodes CASSRSTGAGELFF.

The gene calls are TRBV5-6 and TRBJ1-2; D possibly corresponds to TRBD1 (5 bases). The CDR3 totals 12 residues. V lost 6 bases and J lost 7, with 13 bases in between. Germline V gene sequence: CDR1 SGHDT, CDR2 YYEEEE. CDR3 nucleotides: TGTGCCAGCACCAGGGATACCGCTGGCTACACCTTC. Its translation: CASTRDTAGYTF.

The V call is TRBV5-6, the J call TRBJ1-2; D is possibly TRBD1 (6 bases). Germline CDR1 is SGHDT and CDR2 is YYEEEE. The CDR3 runs 14 residues. V lost 4 bases and J lost 2, with 12 bases in between. Written as DNA, the CDR3 is TGTGCCAGCAGCCTGGGGGCAGGGAACTATGGCTACACCTTC. Residues: CASSLGAGNYGYTF. Supplemented by reference TRBV5-6 and TRBJ1-2, the full variable domain reads DAGVTQSPTHLIKTRGQQVTLRCSPKSGHDTVSWYQQALGQGPQFIFQYYEEEERQRGNFPDRFSGHQFPNYSSELNVNALLLGDSALYLCASSLGAGNYGYTFGSGTRLTVV.

This clone has just a few counts. The genes are TRBV9 and TRBJ1-2, with 10 bases that match TRBD1. The germline V gene has CDR1 SGDLS and CDR2 YYNGEE. The V and J ends lost 7 bases and 7 bases, in that order; junction bases with no gene match: 4. CDR3 length equals 12 residues. This chain's CDR3 is CASAGQGLGYTF. The CDR3, as DNA: TGTGCCAGCGCGGGACAGGGGCTTGGCTACACCTTC.

This chain connects TRBV5-5 to TRBJ1-2; TRBD1 might be the D (6 bases). This CDR3 has 13 residues. The V gene's germline CDR1 is SGHKS and CDR2 YYEKEE (reference sequence). V was shortened by 4 bases and J by 5 bases, with 12 bases between the two germline ends. DNA of the CDR3: TGTGCCAGCAGCCCAGGACAGACATATGGCTACACCTTC. Protein sequence: CASSPGQTYGYTF.

V and J are TRBV21-1 and TRBJ1-2; TRBD1, the table's D call, lacks a check against the DNA. TRBV21-1 constitutes a pseudogene. The CDR3 is 12 residues long. The CDR3 sequence: CASRPNRGGYTF. The CDR3 coding sequence is TGTGCCAGCCGACCCAACAGGGGTGGCTACACCTTC.

The V and J genes are TRBV5-1 and TRBJ2-3; D perhaps matches TRBD1 (5 bases). V was pared by 3 bases and J by 2 bases, with 10 bases between. CDR1 is SGHRS, CDR2 YFSETQ, per germline. The CDR3 is 14 residues long. In DNA form, the CDR3 reads TGCGCCAGCAGCTACGACAGCAACACAGATACGCAGTATTTT. Translated, it gives CASSYDSNTDTQYF.

This chain joins TRBV27 and TRBJ1-6; 12 nucleotides agree with TRBD1. Germline V gives CDR1 MNHEY, CDR2 SMNVEV (reference sequence). V dropped 3 bases and J dropped 8; count of bases not matched to a gene: 8. This CDR3 has 17 amino acids. CDR3 sequence reads: CASSFSGQGARDSPLHF. The CDR3 coding sequence is TGTGCCAGCAGTTTTTCGGGACAGGGGGCGCGGGATTCACCCCTCCACTTT.